The 24 T cell receptor beta chains listed next were all sequenced from one sample in a study of vaccination effects on CD4 cells after COVID-19. Sequenced by immunoSEQ multiplex PCR; TCRdb stores in-frame clones only, minus some. The sample yields some 39,000 clones, 82% seen once. Their antigens are not known. CD4+ T cell isolation took place after approximately 11 days of culture. The input for sequencing was CD4+ T cells from PBMCs cultured without peptide, taken before COVID-19 vaccination. The origin of the receptors is a human donor who received a COVID-19 vaccine.

The chain recombines TRBV5-1 with TRBJ1-1; tentative D call: TRBD1 (5 bases). The CDR3 extends over 14 amino acids. Germline CDR1 is SGHRS and CDR2 is YFSETQ. V lost 2 bases and J 7 bases, leaving 15 bases between the germline ends. CDR3 in amino acids: CASSFSQTGFEAFF. The CDR3 coding sequence is TGCGCCAGCAGCTTTTCTCAAACAGGCTTTGAAGCTTTCTTT.

The chain is built from TRBV29-1 and TRBJ1-5; unclear D gene. The CDR3 extends over 12 amino acids. Trimming removed 6 bases from V and 5 bases from J, with 11 bases in between. Germline values: CDR1 SQVTM, CDR2 ANQGSEA. The CDR3 DNA is TGCAGCGTCATGGACGGGGATCAGCCCCAGCATTTT. Its translation: CSVMDGDQPQHF.

The chain uses TRBV24-1 and TRBJ1-5; D may be TRBD1 (5 bases). Trimming shortened V by 7 bases and J by 6 bases, and 18 bases separated the two germline ends. Germline V gene sequence: CDR1 KGHDR, CDR2 SFDVKD. The CDR3 runs to 15 residues. Here the CDR3 reads CATSGAGKAGQPQHF. CDR3 bases: TGTGCCACCAGCGGGGCGGGCAAAGCGGGTCAGCCCCAGCATTTT.

This clone showed up just a few times. V gene TRBV7-3 combines with J gene TRBJ1-2; D not resolved. In germline, CDR1 is SGHTA, CDR2 FQGTGA. CDR3 size: 13 residues. Trimming took 3 bases from V and 7 from J, leaving 12 bases between them. The CDR3 bases are TGTGCCAGCAGCTTGAGCCCCGGATTTGGCTACACCTTC. Translation gives CASSLSPGFGYTF.

The chain uses TRBV3-1 (or the pseudogene TRBV3-2) and TRBJ2-1, with D perhaps being TRBD1 or TRBD2 (5 bases each). Trimming stripped 0 bases from V and 4 bases from J, with 16 bases between. Germline V lookup: CDR1 LGHDT, CDR2 YNNKEL (reference sequence). The CDR3 length is 17 residues. The CDR3 region is CASSQERPGQGYNEQFF. CDR3 bases: TGTGCCAGCAGCCAAGAACGACCGGGGCAGGGATACAATGAGCAGTTCTTC.

This chain links TRBV1 with TRBJ1-1; the D segment call TRBD1 is taken from the table without a DNA check. TRBV1 is recorded as a pseudogene. CDR3 length: 16 amino acids. The DNA of the CDR3 is TGCACCAGCAGCCAAGATCCAGGCAGGGTGGTCACTGAAGCTTTCTTT. It translates to CTSSQDPGRVVTEAFF.

This clone showed up just a few times. The chain has TRBV30 and TRBJ1-3; TRBD1 is a possible D gene (5 bases). With 5 bases removed from V and 2 bases from J, the gap between germline ends came to 7 bases. The CDR3 runs 12 residues. Per germline, CDR1 GTSNPN and CDR2 SVGIG (reference sequence). Here the CDR3 DNA reads TGTGCCTGGGGGACCACTGGAAACACCATATATTTT. Its translation: CAWGTTGNTIYF.

The chain combines TRBV27 with TRBJ1-6, with D maybe TRBD1 (5 bases). Per germline, CDR1 MNHEY and CDR2 SMNVEV (reference sequence). V was cut by 5 bases and J by 7 bases, with 30 bases left in between. The CDR3 loop spans 20 amino acids. The CDR3 sequence: CASSASGIPSGRGWNSPLHF. The CDR3 DNA reads as TGTGCCAGCAGTGCCTCAGGGATCCCCTCCGGACGTGGTTGGAATTCACCCCTCCACTTT.

In its sample, this clone was seen a few times. The gene calls are TRBV5-8 and TRBJ1-4, with 10 nucleotides matching TRBD1. With V trimmed by 4 bases and J by 2 bases, 5 bases remained unmatched. Germline V CDR1 and CDR2: SGHTS, YDEGEE. CDR3 length equals 16 residues. The CDR3 DNA follows: TGTGCCAGCAGCGTGGGACAGGGGCCCACTAATGAAAAACTGTTTTTT. Its translation is CASSVGQGPTNEKLFF.

This clone is a singleton in its sample. The V call is TRBV10-3, the J call TRBJ2-2; D call uncertain. The CDR3 has 12 residues. With 2 bases removed from V and 4 bases from J, the gap between germline ends came to 2 bases. Germline assignment: CDR1 ENHRY and CDR2 SYGVKD. CDR3: CAISETTGELFF. Written as DNA, the CDR3 is TGTGCCATCAGTGAGACCACCGGGGAGCTGTTTTTT.

The chain combines TRBV30 with TRBJ2-5; TRBD2 matches 8 bases. With V trimmed by 0 bases and J by 10 bases, 13 bases remained unmatched. The CDR3 length is 15 residues. CDR1 GTSNPN and CDR2 SVGIG come from the germline V gene (reference sequence). Here the CDR3 reads CAWSVRTGGGLGQYF. In nucleotides, the CDR3 is TGTGCCTGGAGTGTACGGACCGGGGGGGGACTCGGCCAGTACTTC. The full variable domain, in which reference TRBV30 and TRBJ2-5 provide the parts outside the CDR3, is SQTIHQWPATLVQPVGSPLSLECTVEGTSNPNLYWYRQAAGRGLQLLFYSVGIGQISSEVPQNLSASRPQDRQFILSSKKLLLSDSGFYLCAWSVRTGGGLGQYFGPGTRLLVL.

In this sample, this clone turned up a few times. This chain joins TRBV7-9 and TRBJ1-2; 10 bases fit TRBD1. The CDR3 runs to 16 residues. J was trimmed by 3 bases and V by 3 bases; bases with no gene match: 7. Germline V gene lookup returns CDR1 SEHNR and CDR2 FQNEAQ (reference sequence). CDR3 protein: CASSFGGTGVDYGYTF. CDR3 DNA: TGTGCCAGCAGCTTTGGGGGGACAGGGGTTGACTATGGCTACACCTTC.

CDR3 in amino acids: CASSPRTVNSPLHF. CDR3 coding DNA: TGTGCCAGCAGCCCTAGGACAGTTAATTCACCCCTCCACTTT. The chain recombines TRBV27 with TRBJ1-6; TRBD1 is a possible D gene (6 bases). In germline, CDR1 is MNHEY, CDR2 SMNVEV (reference sequence). The CDR3 contains 14 residues. Trimming removed 6 bases from V and 6 bases from J, with 12 bases in between.

This sequence joins TRBV5-1 and TRBJ2-2; D is perhaps TRBD2 (5 bases). The CDR3 is 14 residues long. V lost 0 bases to trimming and J lost 6 bases, with 9 bases between them. Per the germline V gene, CDR1 is SGHRS and CDR2 is YFSETQ. CDR3 loop: CASSLGGSPGELFF. The CDR3 DNA sequence: TGCGCCAGCAGCTTGGGAGGGTCCCCCGGGGAGCTGTTTTTT.

V is TRBV6-1 and J is TRBJ1-2, with no clear D. Germline V gene data show CDR1 as MNHNS and CDR2 as SASEGT. This CDR3 is built from 14 residues. The V end was cut by 1 base, the J end by 7 bases, with 13 bases between. CDR3 bases: TGTGCCAGCAGTGAAGGGAGGTATAGTTTTGGCTACACCTTC. Amino acids: CASSEGRYSFGYTF.

The V call is TRBV2, the J call TRBJ2-2, with 10 bases aligning to TRBD1. CDR1 is SNHLY, CDR2 FYNNEI, per germline. This CDR3 is built from 17 residues. V shed 2 bases and J 7 bases; nucleotides not matched to a gene: 10. DNA of the CDR3: TGTGCCAGCAGTGAAATCGGAGGGACAGGGGTGAGCGGGGAGCTGTTTTTT. Protein: CASSEIGGTGVSGELFF.

The J gene is TRBJ2-5, the V gene TRBV7-3, with 7 bases aligning to TRBD2. V lost 5 bases to trimming and J lost 8 bases; unmatched junction nucleotides: 14. This CDR3 contains 15 residues. Germline CDR1 and CDR2: SGHTA and FQGTGA. The DNA of the CDR3 is TGTGCCAGCAGCCCGGACGGACCGCGCGGGGGAACCCAGTACTTC. Its protein product is CASSPDGPRGGTQYF.

V usage is TRBV11-2 and J usage is TRBJ1-4; D possibly corresponds to TRBD1 (5 bases). The CDR3 runs 14 residues. The V gene lost 5 bases and the J gene lost 7 bases, with 14 bases spanning the gap. Germline V gene lookup returns CDR1 SGHAT and CDR2 FQNNGV. CDR3 in DNA: TGTGCCAGCAGCCCAGGGACCTCAGGTGAAAAACTGTTTTTT. This sequence encodes CASSPGTSGEKLFF.

V gene TRBV5-4 combines with J gene TRBJ1-1; the match to TRBD1 covers 7 bases. The CDR3 runs 15 residues. Germline loops: CDR1 SGHNT, CDR2 YYREEE (reference sequence). J was trimmed by 1 base and V by 2 bases; bases with no gene match: 5. In nucleotides, the CDR3 is TGTGCCAGCAGCTTACAGGGGCTTGAGAACACTGAAGCTTTCTTT. Its protein is CASSLQGLENTEAFF.

The chain carries TRBV30 and TRBJ1-2, with D unresolved. V dropped 3 bases and J dropped 8 bases, with 16 bases sitting between them. In germline, CDR1 is GTSNPN, CDR2 SVGIG (reference sequence). The CDR3 consists of 13 residues. The chain's CDR3 is CAWRYGSPEGYTF. As DNA, the CDR3 is TGTGCCTGGAGGTATGGTAGTCCAGAGGGCTACACCTTC.

CDR3 amino acids: CASDIGQGDGYTF. The CDR3 DNA follows: TGTGCCAGCGATATTGGACAGGGGGATGGCTACACCTTC. V usage is TRBV2 and J usage is TRBJ1-2, with 10 bases matching TRBD1. With 8 bases clipped from V and 6 bases from J, the junction kept 6 bases outside the gene matches. Germline V gives CDR1 SNHLY, CDR2 FYNNEI. There are 13 residues in the CDR3.

This clone occurred a few times. The chain carries TRBV28 and TRBJ1-6; TRBD1 is a possible D gene (6 bases). Between the trimmed V and J ends, which lost 6 bases and 8 bases, there was a span of 11 bases. CDR1 is MDHEN and CDR2 is SYDVKM in the germline V gene. CDR3 length equals 13 residues. CDR3 coding DNA: TGTGCCAGCAGGGGGGCTCGGTATTCACCCCTCCACTTT. Encoded protein: CASRGARYSPLHF.

The chain links TRBV5-1 to TRBJ2-3, with D unresolved. The ends were cut back, 0 bases at V and 1 base at J, with 6 bases in the middle. Germline V gene lookup returns CDR1 SGHRS and CDR2 YFSETQ. CDR3 length: 14 amino acids. Here the CDR3 reads CASSLGRGTDTQYF. The DNA of the CDR3 is TGCGCCAGCAGCTTGGGTAGGGGCACAGATACGCAGTATTTT. The whole variable domain, remainder taken from reference TRBV5-1 and TRBJ2-3, is KAGVTQTPRYLIKTRGQQVTLSCSPISGHRSVSWYQQTPGQGLQFLFEYFSETQRNKGNFPGRFSGRQFSNSRSEMNVSTLELGDSALYLCASSLGRGTDTQYFGPGTRLTVL.

This clone appeared a single time. CDR3 residues: CASSQTSGADTDTQYF. For the CDR3, the DNA is TGCGCCAGCAGCCAGACTAGCGGGGCTGACACAGATACGCAGTATTTT. The rearrangement joins TRBV4-3 to TRBJ2-3; 11 bases match TRBD2. The junction had 4 bases not matched to a gene; V was cut back by 3 bases and J by 2 bases. The length of the CDR3 is 16 residues. The germline V gene encodes CDR1 LGHNA and CDR2 YSLEER.